The present entry profiles one TCR beta chain with its context. Its antigen is undetermined. The data belong to a study of shared clonotypes between healthy human individuals. Notes on the study in general: Across subsets, estimated richness was generally greater for naive than for memory populations.

TCRdb's table, derived via immunoSEQ multiplex PCR, lists solely in-frame clones and lacks some. The sample consists of fewer than 400,000 clones, around 72% of them appearing once. The CDR3 runs 15 residues. Germline lookup yields CDR1 SGHRS and CDR2 YFSETQ. The ends were cut back, 2 bases at V and 3 bases at J, with 13 bases in the middle. Sequencing was done on a sample of memory CD4+ T cells sorted from blood. The subset is: CD45RA-negative fraction. This clonotype originated in a man between 25 and 39 years old in good health. V usage is TRBV5-1 and J usage is TRBJ2-3; D gene uncertain. This CDR3 reads CASSFSSLATDTQYF. CDR3 DNA: TGCGCCAGCAGCTTCAGTAGCTTGGCGACAGATACGCAGTATTTT. Drawing the rest from reference TRBV5-1 and TRBJ2-3, the complete variable domain is KAGVTQTPRYLIKTRGQQVTLSCSPISGHRSVSWYQQTPGQGLQFLFEYFSETQRNKGNFPGRFSGRQFSNSRSEMNVSTLELGDSALYLCASSFSSLATDTQYFGPGTRLTVL.